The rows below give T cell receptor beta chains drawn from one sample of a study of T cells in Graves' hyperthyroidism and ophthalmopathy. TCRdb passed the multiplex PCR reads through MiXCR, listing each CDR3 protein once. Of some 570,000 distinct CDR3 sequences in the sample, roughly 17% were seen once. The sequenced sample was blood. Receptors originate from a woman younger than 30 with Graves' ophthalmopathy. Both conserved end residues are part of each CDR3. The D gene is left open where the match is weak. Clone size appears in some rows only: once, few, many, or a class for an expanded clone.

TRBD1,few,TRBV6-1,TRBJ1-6,TGTGCCAGCAGCGACAGGGGGGTCGTGGATTCACCCCTCCACTTT,CASSDRGVVDSPLHF
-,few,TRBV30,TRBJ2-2,TGTGCCTGGAGCGGATTTGACACCGGGGAGCTGTTTTTT,CAWSGFDTGELFF
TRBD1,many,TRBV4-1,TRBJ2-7,TGCGCCAGCAGCGCCCGGGACAGTACCTACGAGCAGTACTTC,CASSARDSTYEQYF
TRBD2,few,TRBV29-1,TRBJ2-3,TGCAGCGTTGAAGGACTAGCGGGGGCACTCGATACGCAGTATTTT,CSVEGLAGALDTQYF
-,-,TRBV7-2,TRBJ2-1,TGTGCCAGCAGCACTTCTACGTACAATGAGCAGTTCTTC,CASSTSTYNEQFF
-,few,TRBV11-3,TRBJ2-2,TGTGCCAGCGGGGGGCCCGACACCGGGGAGCTGTTTTTT,CASGGPDTGELFF
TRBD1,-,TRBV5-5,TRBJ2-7,TGTGCCAGCAGCTTCCTTGGACAGGGGGCATACGAGCAGTACTTC,CASSFLGQGAYEQYF
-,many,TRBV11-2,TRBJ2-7,TGTGCCAGCAGCCCCCCAGGGACGTCACGGCAGTACTTC,CASSPPGTSRQYF
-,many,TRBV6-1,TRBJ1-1,TGTGCCAGCAGTGAGATTCTAGACACTGAAGCTTTCTTT,CASSEILDTEAFF
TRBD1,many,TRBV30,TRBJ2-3,TGTGCCTGGAGTTATGACAGGGGTGATACGCAGTATTTT,CAWSYDRGDTQYF